These T cell receptor beta chains were read from a single sample in a study of spatial heterogeneity in lung cancer. TCRdb ran MiXCR on the 5' RACE reads and lists one entry per CDR3 protein. Of some 41,000 distinct CDR3 sequences in the sample, approximately 22% were seen once. The source material was PBMCs, sampled at follow-up. The receptors derive from a female donor with early-stage non-small cell lung cancer. Both conserved end residues are part of each CDR3. Each record gives: V gene, J gene, CDR3 length, D gene, clone size, CDR3 protein, CDR3 DNA. A D gene is named only where the DNA matches it firmly. The listing skips clone size in some rows; elsewhere it reads once, few, many or a size class.

V gene: TRBV7-2; J gene: TRBJ1-2; CDR3 length: 13; D gene: .; clone size: .; CDR3 protein: CASRLQGLYGYTF; CDR3 DNA: TGTGCCAGCAGGTTACAGGGACTCTATGGCTACACCTTC
V gene: TRBV19; J gene: TRBJ2-1; CDR3 length: 15; D gene: TRBD2; clone size: few; CDR3 protein: CASSKGGRALSEQFF; CDR3 DNA: TGTGCCAGTAGTAAGGGCGGGAGGGCCCTCAGTGAGCAGTTCTTC
V gene: TRBV20-1; J gene: TRBJ2-3; CDR3 length: 12; D gene: .; clone size: .; CDR3 protein: CSGTGGTDTQYF; CDR3 DNA: TGCAGCGGAACGGGAGGCACAGATACGCAGTATTTT
V gene: TRBV29-1; J gene: TRBJ2-1; CDR3 length: 13; D gene: TRBD1; clone size: .; CDR3 protein: CSVSDRGRNEQFF; CDR3 DNA: TGCAGCGTCTCGGACAGGGGCCGGAATGAGCAGTTCTTC
V gene: TRBV7-2; J gene: TRBJ2-3; CDR3 length: 16; D gene: .; clone size: few; CDR3 protein: CASSFLSTTSTDTQYF; CDR3 DNA: TGTGCCAGCAGCTTCTTGTCGACTACGAGCACAGATACGCAGTATTTT
V gene: TRBV5-6; J gene: TRBJ2-3; CDR3 length: 16; D gene: TRBD1; clone size: .; CDR3 protein: CASKLEGQGVGDMQYF; CDR3 DNA: TGTGCCAGCAAGCTAGAGGGACAGGGAGTGGGAGATATGCAGTATTTT
V gene: TRBV28; J gene: TRBJ2-3; CDR3 length: 12; D gene: .; clone size: few; CDR3 protein: CASNSGTDTQYF; CDR3 DNA: TGTGCCAGCAATAGCGGTACGGATACGCAGTATTTT
V gene: TRBV5-1; J gene: TRBJ1-2; CDR3 length: 13; D gene: TRBD1; clone size: few; CDR3 protein: CASSRDREGGYTF; CDR3 DNA: TGCGCCAGCAGCCGAGACAGGGAAGGAGGCTACACCTTC
V gene: TRBV15; J gene: TRBJ2-1; CDR3 length: 13; D gene: .; clone size: many; CDR3 protein: CATSSALNNEQFF; CDR3 DNA: TGTGCCACCAGCAGTGCTCTAAACAATGAGCAGTTCTTC
V gene: TRBV12-3/TRBV12-4; J gene: TRBJ1-1; CDR3 length: 18; D gene: .; clone size: many; CDR3 protein: CASSLPRFQRGMNTEAFF; CDR3 DNA: TGTGCCAGCAGTTTACCGAGGTTTCAAAGGGGGATGAACACTGAAGCTTTCTTT
V gene: TRBV7-9; J gene: TRBJ2-6; CDR3 length: 17; D gene: .; clone size: many; CDR3 protein: CASSAGSRVSGANVLTF; CDR3 DNA: TGTGCCAGCAGCGCAGGCAGCAGGGTCTCTGGGGCCAACGTCCTGACTTTC
V gene: TRBV6-2/TRBV6-3; J gene: TRBJ1-5; CDR3 length: 14; D gene: TRBD1; clone size: .; CDR3 protein: CASRETGRDQPQHF; CDR3 DNA: TGTGCCAGCAGGGAGACAGGGAGGGATCAGCCCCAGCATTTT
V gene: TRBV7-9; J gene: TRBJ1-4; CDR3 length: 15; D gene: .; clone size: few; CDR3 protein: CASSPQGGFDEKLFF; CDR3 DNA: TGTGCCAGCAGCCCACAGGGAGGGTTTGACGAAAAACTGTTTTTT
V gene: TRBV5-8; J gene: TRBJ1-2; CDR3 length: 14; D gene: .; clone size: many; CDR3 protein: CASTPGPPEYGYTF; CDR3 DNA: TGTGCCAGCACCCCCGGGCCTCCAGAATATGGCTACACCTTC
V gene: TRBV12-3/TRBV12-4; J gene: TRBJ2-3; CDR3 length: 14; D gene: TRBD1; clone size: few; CDR3 protein: CASSRDRGTDTQYF; CDR3 DNA: TGTGCCAGCAGTAGGGACAGGGGCACAGATACGCAGTATTTT
V gene: TRBV6-6; J gene: TRBJ1-5; CDR3 length: 14; D gene: .; clone size: .; CDR3 protein: CASSRGEGDQPQHF; CDR3 DNA: TGTGCCAGCAGCCGCGGAGAAGGAGATCAGCCCCAGCATTTT
V gene: TRBV12-3/TRBV12-4; J gene: TRBJ1-1; CDR3 length: 12; D gene: .; clone size: many; CDR3 protein: CASSLRWTEAFF; CDR3 DNA: TGTGCCAGCAGTTTGCGGTGGACTGAAGCTTTCTTT
V gene: TRBV3-1; J gene: TRBJ2-7; CDR3 length: 18; D gene: .; clone size: .; CDR3 protein: CASSQSPGPLFTNLEQYF; CDR3 DNA: TGTGCCAGCAGCCAAAGTCCAGGGCCGCTTTTTACGAACCTCGAGCAGTACTTC
V gene: TRBV19; J gene: TRBJ2-1; CDR3 length: 14; D gene: TRBD2; clone size: once; CDR3 protein: CASSISGGLGEQFF; CDR3 DNA: TGTGCCAGTAGTATTAGCGGGGGATTGGGTGAGCAGTTCTTC
V gene: TRBV7-3; J gene: TRBJ2-1; CDR3 length: 19; D gene: TRBD1; clone size: .; CDR3 protein: CASSLLDRGKVLANNEQFF; CDR3 DNA: TGTGCCAGCAGCTTACTGGACAGGGGCAAAGTCTTGGCGAACAATGAGCAGTTCTTC
V gene: TRBV3-1; J gene: TRBJ2-5; CDR3 length: 14; D gene: .; clone size: .; CDR3 protein: CASSQGRNFETQYF; CDR3 DNA: TGTGCCAGCAGCCAAGGCAGGAATTTCGAGACCCAGTACTTC
V gene: TRBV20-1; J gene: TRBJ2-3; CDR3 length: 17; D gene: TRBD2; clone size: many; CDR3 protein: CSASRTSGIPSTDTQYF; CDR3 DNA: TGCAGTGCTAGTAGGACTAGCGGGATTCCTAGCACAGATACGCAGTATTTT
V gene: TRBV29-1; J gene: TRBJ2-3; CDR3 length: 13; D gene: .; clone size: .; CDR3 protein: CSVEVWGTDTQYF; CDR3 DNA: TGCAGCGTTGAGGTTTGGGGCACAGATACGCAGTATTTT
V gene: TRBV7-6; J gene: TRBJ1-1; CDR3 length: 13; D gene: .; clone size: .; CDR3 protein: CASSLREWSEAFF; CDR3 DNA: TGTGCCAGCAGCTTAAGAGAGTGGAGTGAAGCTTTCTTT
V gene: TRBV6-5; J gene: TRBJ1-3; CDR3 length: 12; D gene: .; clone size: .; CDR3 protein: CASQGGRNTIYF; CDR3 DNA: TGTGCCAGCCAGGGTGGTCGGAACACCATATATTTT
V gene: TRBV18; J gene: TRBJ1-1; CDR3 length: 16; D gene: .; clone size: few; CDR3 protein: CASSPPDGTPGAEAFF; CDR3 DNA: TGTGCCAGCTCACCCCCGGACGGGACTCCGGGGGCTGAAGCTTTCTTT
V gene: TRBV19; J gene: TRBJ2-5; CDR3 length: 14; D gene: TRBD2; clone size: few; CDR3 protein: CASSSTSGGETQYF; CDR3 DNA: TGTGCCAGTAGTAGTACTAGCGGAGGGGAGACCCAGTACTTC
V gene: TRBV19; J gene: TRBJ2-2; CDR3 length: 12; D gene: .; clone size: .; CDR3 protein: CASSLTAGELFF; CDR3 DNA: TGTGCCAGTAGTCTCACGGCCGGGGAGCTGTTTTTT
V gene: TRBV6-5; J gene: TRBJ1-1; CDR3 length: 15; D gene: .; clone size: .; CDR3 protein: CASSYTTAGGTEAFF; CDR3 DNA: TGTGCCAGCAGTTATACGACAGCGGGGGGCACTGAAGCTTTCTTT
V gene: TRBV5-1; J gene: TRBJ2-5; CDR3 length: 14; D gene: TRBD2; clone size: .; CDR3 protein: CASSPGGDQETQYF; CDR3 DNA: TGCGCCAGCAGCCCTGGGGGGGATCAAGAGACCCAGTACTTC
V gene: TRBV25-1; J gene: TRBJ2-3; CDR3 length: 14; D gene: .; clone size: .; CDR3 protein: CASSPAITAYTQYF; CDR3 DNA: TGTGCCAGCAGCCCAGCTATTACCGCATATACGCAGTATTTT
V gene: TRBV20-1; J gene: TRBJ2-3; CDR3 length: 17; D gene: TRBD2; clone size: .; CDR3 protein: CSASPLFELAGVDTQYF; CDR3 DNA: TGCAGTGCCTCCCCTCTTTTTGAACTAGCGGGGGTTGATACGCAGTATTTT
V gene: TRBV6-6; J gene: TRBJ1-1; CDR3 length: 12; D gene: .; clone size: many; CDR3 protein: CASGIRNTEAFF; CDR3 DNA: TGTGCCAGTGGGATTCGGAACACTGAAGCTTTCTTT
V gene: TRBV29-1; J gene: TRBJ2-1; CDR3 length: 13; D gene: TRBD1; clone size: .; CDR3 protein: CGSRTGILGEQFF; CDR3 DNA: TGCGGAAGTCGGACAGGGATCCTGGGGGAGCAGTTCTTC
V gene: TRBV28; J gene: TRBJ2-7; CDR3 length: 15; D gene: TRBD2; clone size: few; CDR3 protein: CASSSLAGISYEQYF; CDR3 DNA: TGTGCCAGCAGTTCTCTAGCGGGGATCTCCTACGAGCAGTACTTC
V gene: TRBV9; J gene: TRBJ2-2; CDR3 length: 11; D gene: .; clone size: many; CDR3 protein: CASSVGRELFF; CDR3 DNA: TGTGCCAGCAGCGTAGGCCGGGAGCTGTTTTTT
V gene: TRBV7-9; J gene: TRBJ1-1; CDR3 length: 14; D gene: TRBD1; clone size: many; CDR3 protein: CASSSPGTGLGAFF; CDR3 DNA: TGTGCCAGCAGCTCCCCGGGGACAGGCCTTGGGGCTTTCTTT
V gene: TRBV7-2; J gene: TRBJ2-3; CDR3 length: 14; D gene: TRBD2; clone size: .; CDR3 protein: CTSSRTSGTDTQYF; CDR3 DNA: TGTACCAGCAGTAGGACTAGCGGCACAGATACGCAGTATTTT
V gene: TRBV4-1; J gene: TRBJ2-5; CDR3 length: 13; D gene: .; clone size: many; CDR3 protein: CASSQVNSETQYF; CDR3 DNA: TGCGCCAGCAGCCAAGTGAACAGTGAGACCCAGTACTTC
V gene: TRBV18; J gene: TRBJ2-3; CDR3 length: 14; D gene: TRBD1; clone size: .; CDR3 protein: CASSHQTGLDTQYF; CDR3 DNA: TGTGCCAGCTCACACCAGACAGGGTTAGATACGCAGTATTTT
V gene: TRBV20-1; J gene: TRBJ1-5; CDR3 length: 14; D gene: .; clone size: few; CDR3 protein: CSALGAGANQPQHF; CDR3 DNA: TGCAGTGCCCTTGGGGCAGGGGCCAATCAGCCCCAGCATTTT
V gene: TRBV7-3; J gene: TRBJ1-1; CDR3 length: 13; D gene: TRBD1; clone size: .; CDR3 protein: CASSSDRDTEAFF; CDR3 DNA: TGTGCCAGCAGCTCCGACAGGGACACTGAAGCTTTCTTT
V gene: TRBV4-1; J gene: TRBJ2-4; CDR3 length: 11; D gene: .; clone size: many; CDR3 protein: CASSQENIQYF; CDR3 DNA: TGCGCCAGCAGCCAAGAGAACATTCAGTACTTC
V gene: TRBV29-1; J gene: TRBJ2-2; CDR3 length: 13; D gene: .; clone size: many; CDR3 protein: CSVLDRNTGELFF; CDR3 DNA: TGCAGCGTACTTGACAGGAACACCGGGGAGCTGTTTTTT
V gene: TRBV6-5; J gene: TRBJ2-1; CDR3 length: 16; D gene: .; clone size: .; CDR3 protein: CASSYTQGGDYNEQFF; CDR3 DNA: TGTGCCAGCAGTTACACACAGGGAGGAGACTACAATGAGCAGTTCTTC
V gene: TRBV10-3; J gene: TRBJ2-5; CDR3 length: 13; D gene: .; clone size: few; CDR3 protein: CAVARDGQETQYF; CDR3 DNA: TGTGCCGTAGCCCGGGACGGCCAAGAGACCCAGTACTTC
V gene: TRBV7-2; J gene: TRBJ1-4; CDR3 length: 14; D gene: .; clone size: once; CDR3 protein: CASSSSPINEKLFF; CDR3 DNA: TGTGCCAGCAGCTCATCCCCCATTAATGAAAAACTGTTTTTT
V gene: TRBV27; J gene: TRBJ1-1; CDR3 length: 14; D gene: TRBD1; clone size: many; CDR3 protein: CASSPYRGLTEAFF; CDR3 DNA: TGTGCCAGCAGTCCATACAGGGGACTCACTGAAGCTTTCTTT
V gene: TRBV4-1; J gene: TRBJ2-2; CDR3 length: 14; D gene: .; clone size: many; CDR3 protein: CASSQERLAQGLFF; CDR3 DNA: TGCGCCAGCAGCCAAGAACGGTTGGCGCAGGGGCTGTTTTTT
V gene: TRBV5-1; J gene: TRBJ2-5; CDR3 length: 15; D gene: TRBD2; clone size: many; CDR3 protein: CASSAGTSGQETQYF; CDR3 DNA: TGCGCCAGCAGCGCCGGGACTAGCGGCCAAGAGACCCAGTACTTC
V gene: TRBV7-2; J gene: TRBJ1-1; CDR3 length: 14; D gene: .; clone size: .; CDR3 protein: CASSLEPMDAEAFF; CDR3 DNA: TGTGCCAGCAGCTTGGAACCGATGGACGCTGAAGCTTTCTTT
V gene: TRBV6-6; J gene: TRBJ1-6; CDR3 length: 16; D gene: .; clone size: .; CDR3 protein: CASRLDRGYPNSPLHF; CDR3 DNA: TGTGCCAGCCGTCTCGACCGGGGCTATCCTAATTCACCCCTCCACTTT
V gene: TRBV5-1; J gene: TRBJ2-1; CDR3 length: 13; D gene: TRBD2; clone size: .; CDR3 protein: CASSPGLEDEQFF; CDR3 DNA: TGCGCCAGCAGCCCGGGACTAGAGGATGAGCAGTTCTTC
V gene: TRBV6-5; J gene: TRBJ2-1; CDR3 length: 15; D gene: TRBD2; clone size: .; CDR3 protein: CASRVAGVRWNEQFF; CDR3 DNA: TGTGCCAGCAGAGTAGCGGGGGTGAGATGGAATGAGCAGTTCTTC